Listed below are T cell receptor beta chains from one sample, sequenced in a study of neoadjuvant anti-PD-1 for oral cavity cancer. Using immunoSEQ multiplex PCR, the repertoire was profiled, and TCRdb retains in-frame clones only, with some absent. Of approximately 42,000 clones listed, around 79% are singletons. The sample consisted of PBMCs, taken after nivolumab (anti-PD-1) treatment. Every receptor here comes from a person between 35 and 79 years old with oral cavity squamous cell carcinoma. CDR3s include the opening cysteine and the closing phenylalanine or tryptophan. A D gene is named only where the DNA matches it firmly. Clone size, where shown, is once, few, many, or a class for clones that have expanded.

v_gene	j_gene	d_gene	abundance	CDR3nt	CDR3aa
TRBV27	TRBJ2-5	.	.	TGTGCCAGCAGTTCGTTGACAGAACGGAACCAAGAGACCCAGTACTTC	CASSSLTERNQETQYF
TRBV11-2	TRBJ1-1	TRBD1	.	TGTGCCAGCAGCCCAGTCAGGGGGGGAGCTGAAGCTTTCTTT	CASSPVRGGAEAFF
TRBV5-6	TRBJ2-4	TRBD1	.	TGTGCCAGCAGCTCGGGACAGTCCAAAAACATTCAGTACTTC	CASSSGQSKNIQYF
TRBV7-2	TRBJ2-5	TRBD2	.	TGTGCCAGCAGCCCCTTCTTGATAGCGGGGGAAGAGACCCAGTACTTC	CASSPFLIAGEETQYF
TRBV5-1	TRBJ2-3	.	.	TGCGCCAGCAGCCCAAACCCCCCGGGCACAGATACGCAGTATTTT	CASSPNPPGTDTQYF
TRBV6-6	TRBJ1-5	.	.	TGTGCCAGCAGTTCTGGACAGACCCAGCATTTT	CASSSGQTQHF
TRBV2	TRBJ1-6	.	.	TGTGCCAGCAGTGAAAGGGGGGGGGCTTCACCCCTCCACTTT	CASSERGGASPLHF
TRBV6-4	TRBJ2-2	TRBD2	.	TGTGCCAGCAGTGTTAGCGGGACCGGGGAGCTGTTTTTT	CASSVSGTGELFF
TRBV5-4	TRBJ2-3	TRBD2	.	TGTGCCAGCAGCCCCCGGACTAGCGGGAGCGCAGATACGCAGTATTTT	CASSPRTSGSADTQYF
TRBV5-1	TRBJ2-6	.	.	TGCGCCAGCAGCCCACCAGGCGTAGCGTCTGGGGCCAACGTCCTGACTTTC	CASSPPGVASGANVLTF
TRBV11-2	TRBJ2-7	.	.	TGTGCCAGCAGCTTCTCTACTATCGGCGAGCAGTACTTC	CASSFSTIGEQYF
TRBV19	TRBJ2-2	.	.	TGTGCCAGTAAACCCCAAAGGGGCAGGCGATCGAACACCGGGGAGCTGTTTTTT	CASKPQRGRRSNTGELFF
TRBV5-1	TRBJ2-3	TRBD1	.	TGCGCCAGTGGGACAGGGGGCGGAACAGATACGCAGTATTTT	CASGTGGGTDTQYF
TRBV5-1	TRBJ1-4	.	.	TGCGCCAGCAGCTTACGGACGGGGGGAGATAATGAAAAACTGTTTTTT	CASSLRTGGDNEKLFF
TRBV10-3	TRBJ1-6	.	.	TGTGCCATCAGCGGCAGGGGTAATAATTCACCCCTCCACTTT	CAISGRGNNSPLHF
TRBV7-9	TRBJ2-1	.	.	TGTGCCACACCGATTGGGGGTGAGCAGTTCTTC	CATPIGGEQFF
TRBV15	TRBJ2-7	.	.	TGTGCCACCAGCAGGGGACGCTCCTACGAGCAGTACTTC	CATSRGRSYEQYF
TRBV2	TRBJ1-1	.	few	TGTGCCAGCTACAGGTATTCGAACACTGAAGCTTTCTTT	CASYRYSNTEAFF
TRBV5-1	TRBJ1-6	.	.	TGCGCCAGCAGCCCTGGACAGAAGGATTCACCCCTCCACTTT	CASSPGQKDSPLHF
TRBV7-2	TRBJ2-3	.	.	TGTGCCAGCAGCTTAAAGGGTAGAATGCCAGATACGCAGTATTTT	CASSLKGRMPDTQYF
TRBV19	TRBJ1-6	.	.	TGTGCCAGTAGAAGAGACATCCATAATTCACCCCTCCACTTT	CASRRDIHNSPLHF
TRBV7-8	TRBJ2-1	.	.	TGTGCCAGCAGCTTAGTTAAAGATCATAACAATGAGCAGTTCTTC	CASSLVKDHNNEQFF
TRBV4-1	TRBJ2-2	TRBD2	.	TGCGCCAGCAGCCAAGATTTAGCGGGGGCGAACACCGGGGAGCTGTTTTTT	CASSQDLAGANTGELFF
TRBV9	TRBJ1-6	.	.	TGTGCCAGCAGCCTAAGCTCCTATAATTCACCCCTCCACTTT	CASSLSSYNSPLHF